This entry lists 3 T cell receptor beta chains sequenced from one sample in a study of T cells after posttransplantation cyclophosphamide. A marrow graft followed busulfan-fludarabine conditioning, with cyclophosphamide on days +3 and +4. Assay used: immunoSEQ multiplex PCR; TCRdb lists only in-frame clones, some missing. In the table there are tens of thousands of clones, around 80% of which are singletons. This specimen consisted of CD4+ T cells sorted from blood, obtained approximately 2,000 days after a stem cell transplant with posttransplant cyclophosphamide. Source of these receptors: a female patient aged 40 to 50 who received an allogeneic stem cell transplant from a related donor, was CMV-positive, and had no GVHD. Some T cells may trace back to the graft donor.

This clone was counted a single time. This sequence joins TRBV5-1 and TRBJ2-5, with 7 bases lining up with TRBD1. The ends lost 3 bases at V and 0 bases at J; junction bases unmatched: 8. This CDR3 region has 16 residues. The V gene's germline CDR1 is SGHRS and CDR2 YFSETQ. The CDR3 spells CASSSWDSLYQETQYF. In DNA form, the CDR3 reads TGCGCCAGCAGCTCCTGGGACAGCCTTTACCAAGAGACCCAGTACTTC.

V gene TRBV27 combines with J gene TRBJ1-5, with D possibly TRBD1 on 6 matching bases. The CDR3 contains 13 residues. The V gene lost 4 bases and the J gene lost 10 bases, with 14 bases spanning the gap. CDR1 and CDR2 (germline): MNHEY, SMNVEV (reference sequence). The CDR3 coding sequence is TGTGCCAGCAGTTGGGACATCTTAAGTCCCCAGCATTTT. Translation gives CASSWDILSPQHF.

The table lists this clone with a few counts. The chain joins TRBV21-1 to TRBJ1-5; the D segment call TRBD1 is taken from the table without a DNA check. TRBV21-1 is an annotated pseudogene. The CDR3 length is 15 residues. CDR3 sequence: CASSTCTDSNQPQHF. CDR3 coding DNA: TGTGCCAGCAGCACCTGTACAGATAGCAATCAGCCCCAGCATTTT.